This entry features one TCR beta chain sequence. Its antigen is undetermined. Naivety among CD8 cells was defined by CD45RO negativity and positive CCR7 selection, thereby excluding terminally differentiated effector memory CD45RA+ cells. The data were taken from a study of shared clonotypes between healthy human individuals. V was pared by 4 bases and J by 3 bases, with 9 bases between. The CDR3 consists of 13 residues. Germline V gene sequence: CDR1 SEHNR, CDR2 FQNEAQ (reference sequence). Study-wide findings and caveats: In a handful of donors, approximately 5% of naive CD4 clonotypes appeared in common.

It was about 180 ng DNA, 33,000 or so T cell genomes, that sorted-subset replicate PCRs used. Clones were read by immunoSEQ multiplex PCR, and TCRdb kept only the in-frame ones, dropping some. The top ten hold about 0.12% of the sample, which has 550,000 to 650,000 clones, around 96% seen once. The sequencing input was naive CD8+ T cells sorted from blood. This sequence originates from a woman younger than 45 in good health. The chain carries TRBV7-9 and TRBJ1-1, with unresolved D. The CDR3: CASSSTDYTEAFF. The DNA of the CDR3 is TGTGCCAGCAGCTCAACTGACTACACTGAAGCTTTCTTT.